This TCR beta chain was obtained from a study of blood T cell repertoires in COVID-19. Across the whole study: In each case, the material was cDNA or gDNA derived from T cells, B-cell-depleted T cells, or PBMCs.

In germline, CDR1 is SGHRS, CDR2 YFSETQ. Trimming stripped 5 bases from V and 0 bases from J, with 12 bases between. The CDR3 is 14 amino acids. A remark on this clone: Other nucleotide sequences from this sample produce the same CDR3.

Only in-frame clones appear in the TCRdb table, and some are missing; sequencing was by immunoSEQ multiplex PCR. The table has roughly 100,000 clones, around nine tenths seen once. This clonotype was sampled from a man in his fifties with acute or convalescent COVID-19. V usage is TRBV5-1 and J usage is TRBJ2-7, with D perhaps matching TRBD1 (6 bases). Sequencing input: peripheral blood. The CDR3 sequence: CASSGQGNSYEQYF. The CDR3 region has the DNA TGCGCCAGCAGTGGGCAGGGGAACTCCTACGAGCAGTACTTC.